The sequence of this TCR beta chain was determined in a study of long-term antiretroviral therapy in people with HIV. This clone was detected a few times. The germline gene is not matched at one end of the junction; a read error may be the cause. They ran version v3.0 of the immunoSEQ assay at survey level. Profiled with immunoSEQ multiplex PCR; TCRdb holds only in-frame clones, not every one. The sample lists tens of thousands of clones, approximately 80% occurring once. In germline, CDR1 is SSHAT, CDR2 FNYEAQ (reference sequence). The CDR3 is made up of 13 amino acids. V and J are TRBV7-7 and TRBJ1-5, with no clear D. Sequences were derived from unsorted PBMCs, sampled 0.5 years before starting antiretroviral therapy. The receptor's source is a man aged 35-49 years with HIV. CDR3 DNA sequence: TGTGCTAGCAGCTTAGCAAAGGGACAGCCCCAGCATTTT. Protein: CASSLAKGQPQHF.